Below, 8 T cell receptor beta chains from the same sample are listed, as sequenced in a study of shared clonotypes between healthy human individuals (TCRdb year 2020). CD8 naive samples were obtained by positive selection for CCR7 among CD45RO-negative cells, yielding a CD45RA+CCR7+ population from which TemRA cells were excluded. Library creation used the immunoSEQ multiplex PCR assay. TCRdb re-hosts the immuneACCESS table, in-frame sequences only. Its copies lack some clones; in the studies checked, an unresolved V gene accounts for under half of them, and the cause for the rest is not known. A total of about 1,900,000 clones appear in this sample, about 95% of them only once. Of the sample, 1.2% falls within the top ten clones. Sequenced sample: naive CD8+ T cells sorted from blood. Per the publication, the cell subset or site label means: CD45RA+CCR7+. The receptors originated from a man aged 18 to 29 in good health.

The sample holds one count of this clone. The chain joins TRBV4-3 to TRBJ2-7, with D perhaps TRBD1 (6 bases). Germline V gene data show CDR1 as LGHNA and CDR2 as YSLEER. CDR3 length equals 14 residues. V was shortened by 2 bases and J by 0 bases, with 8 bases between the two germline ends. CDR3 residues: CASSQRTASYEQYF. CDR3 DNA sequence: TGCGCCAGCAGCCAACGGACAGCCTCCTACGAGCAGTACTTC.

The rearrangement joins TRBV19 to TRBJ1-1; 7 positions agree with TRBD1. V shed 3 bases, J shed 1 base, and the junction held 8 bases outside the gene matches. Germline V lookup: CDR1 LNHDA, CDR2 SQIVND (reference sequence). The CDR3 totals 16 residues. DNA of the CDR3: TGTGCCAGTAGTATTTCCCGGACAGGCGGGAACACTGAAGCTTTCTTT. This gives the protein CASSISRTGGNTEAFF.

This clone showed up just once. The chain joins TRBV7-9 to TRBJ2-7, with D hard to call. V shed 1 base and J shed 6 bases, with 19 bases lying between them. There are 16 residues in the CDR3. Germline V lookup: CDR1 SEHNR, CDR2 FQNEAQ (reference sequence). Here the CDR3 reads CASSLVFPKGGFEQYF. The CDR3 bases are TGTGCCAGCAGCTTAGTATTTCCAAAGGGTGGGTTCGAGCAGTACTTC.

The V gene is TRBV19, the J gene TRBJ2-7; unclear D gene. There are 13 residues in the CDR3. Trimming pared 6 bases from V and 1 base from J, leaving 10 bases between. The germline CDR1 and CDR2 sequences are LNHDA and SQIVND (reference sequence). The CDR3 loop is CASRLPGSYEQYF. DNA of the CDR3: TGTGCCAGTAGACTTCCTGGGTCCTACGAGCAGTACTTC.

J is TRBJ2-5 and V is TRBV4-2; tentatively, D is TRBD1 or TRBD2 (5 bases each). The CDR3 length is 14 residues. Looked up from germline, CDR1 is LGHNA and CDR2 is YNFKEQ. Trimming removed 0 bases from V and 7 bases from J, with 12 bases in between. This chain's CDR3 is CASSQDEGWGTQYF. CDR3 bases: TGTGCCAGCAGCCAAGATGAGGGGTGGGGGACCCAGTACTTC.

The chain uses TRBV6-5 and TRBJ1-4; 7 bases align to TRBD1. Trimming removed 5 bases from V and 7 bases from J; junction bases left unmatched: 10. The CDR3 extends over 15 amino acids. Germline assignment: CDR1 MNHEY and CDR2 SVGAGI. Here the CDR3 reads CASSQDRIRSEKLFF. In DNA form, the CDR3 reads TGTGCCAGCAGTCAGGACAGGATTCGTAGTGAAAAACTGTTTTTT.

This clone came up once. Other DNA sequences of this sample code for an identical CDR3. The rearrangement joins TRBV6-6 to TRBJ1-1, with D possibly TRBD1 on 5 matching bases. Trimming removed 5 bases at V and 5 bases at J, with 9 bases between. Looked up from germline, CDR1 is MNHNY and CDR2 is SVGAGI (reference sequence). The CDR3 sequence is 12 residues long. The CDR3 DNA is TGTGCCAGCAGTCCAGGGAGTACTGAAGCTTTCTTT. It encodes CASSPGSTEAFF.

The CDR3 DNA is TGTGCCAGTAGTGAGGGGAGCAATCAGCCCCAGCATTTT. As protein: CASSEGSNQPQHF. The chain joins TRBV19 to TRBJ1-5, with a weak D call TRBD1 (5 bases). The CDR3 is 13 residues long. CDR1 and CDR2 from the germline V gene are LNHDA and SQIVND (reference sequence). Between the trimmed V and J ends, which lost 5 bases and 1 base, there was a span of 6 bases.